Presented here are 21 T cell receptor beta chains from one specimen sequenced in a study of tumour-infiltrating T cells in Burkitt lymphoma. Produced via immunoSEQ multiplex PCR; TCRdb's table is partial and in-frame only. The sample records 13,000 to 15,000 clones, roughly 75% being singletons. Sequenced: tumor tissue. These receptors all come from a human donor with diffuse large B-cell lymphoma.

The rearrangement joins TRBV5-5 to TRBJ2-5; 15 nucleotides agree with TRBD2. V shed 8 bases, J shed 1 base, and the junction held 9 bases outside the gene matches. The CDR3 runs to 17 residues. Germline V gene sequence: CDR1 SGHKS, CDR2 YYEKEE (reference sequence). The CDR3 DNA is TGTGCCAGTGGACTAGCGGGAGGGCCCGTCTCCCAAGAGACCCAGTACTTC. Protein product: CASGLAGGPVSQETQYF.

The chain uses TRBV14 and TRBJ1-2, with D hard to call. Germline V gene data show CDR1 as SGHDN and CDR2 as FVKESK. CDR3 length equals 15 residues. V was shortened by 2 bases and J by 1 base, with 11 bases between the two germline ends. CDR3 nucleotides: TGTGCCAGCAGCCAATTTCTCGGAGTTAACTATGGCTACACCTTC. This codes for CASSQFLGVNYGYTF. The full variable domain, completed using reference TRBV14 and TRBJ1-2, is EAGVTQFPSHSVIEKGQTVTLRCDPISGHDNLYWYRRVMGKEIKFLLHFVKESKQDESGMPNNRFLAERTGGTYSTLKVQPAELEDSGVYFCASSQFLGVNYGYTFGSGTRLTVV.

This clone was recorded only once. The gene calls are TRBV6-8 and TRBJ2-7; TRBD2 matches at 10 bases. Per the germline V gene, CDR1 is MNHGY and CDR2 is SAAAGT. The J segment lost 7 bases and the V segment lost 0 bases, leaving 6 bases of the junction unmatched. The CDR3 consists of 15 residues. The CDR3 region is CASSYSSGRTFEQYF. Here the CDR3 DNA reads TGTGCCAGCAGTTACTCTAGCGGGAGGACTTTTGAGCAGTACTTC.

Of note for this clone: Germline and junction disagree at one end, which may indicate a read error. The V call is TRBV30, the J call TRBJ1-2; D is possibly TRBD1 (5 bases). The CDR3 spans 13 residues. Germline CDR1 is GTSNPN and CDR2 is SVGIG (reference sequence). In nucleotides, the CDR3 is TGTGCCTGGAGGGACAAATTCCGGGCCACCGAAAGTTTC. Translated: CAWRDKFRATESF.

The V call is TRBV11-2, the J call TRBJ2-7, with 9 bases lining up with TRBD2. Germline CDR1 is SGHAT and CDR2 is FQNNGV. This CDR3 is 15 amino acids long. Trimming removed 3 bases from V and 4 bases from J; junction bases left unmatched: 7. The CDR3 sequence is CASSLEVAGAYEQYV. The CDR3 nucleotides read TGTGCCAGCAGCTTGGAGGTAGCGGGAGCTTACGAGCAGTACGTC.

The J gene is TRBJ1-2, the V gene TRBV19; perhaps TRBD1 as D (6 bases). This CDR3 comprises 12 residues. Germline CDR1 reads LNHDA; CDR2 reads SQIVND (reference sequence). V was shortened by 5 bases and J by 8 bases, with 12 bases between the two germline ends. CDR3 bases: TGTGCCAGTAGTGAACAGGGAGCCGGCTACACCTTC. Translated, it gives CASSEQGAGYTF.

The rearrangement uses TRBV7-9 and TRBJ1-4, with 7 bases aligning to TRBD1. The CDR3 runs 14 residues. Germline loops: CDR1 SEHNR, CDR2 FQNEAQ (reference sequence). The V and J ends lost 6 bases and 8 bases, in that order; junction bases with no gene match: 9. In DNA, the CDR3 is TGTGCCAGCAGTTCAGGACAGGCGGAAGAAAAACTGTTTTTT. This translates into CASSSGQAEEKLFF.

The J gene is TRBJ2-5, the V gene TRBV2; D tentatively fits TRBD1 or TRBD2 (5 bases each). CDR1 is SNHLY and CDR2 is FYNNEI in the germline V gene. The CDR3 extends over 16 amino acids. Trimming left V 4 bases short and J 1 base short, with 16 bases between. The CDR3 sequence: CASSVLAGTSQETQYF. CDR3 DNA: TGTGCCAGCAGTGTATTGGCAGGGACCTCCCAAGAGACCCAGTACTTC.

This chain connects TRBV4-1 to TRBJ1-1; D ambiguous. The CDR3 spans 16 residues. Germline V gene data show CDR1 as MGHRA and CDR2 as YSYEKL. The V end was cut by 4 bases, the J end by 1 base, with 16 bases between. CDR3 in DNA: TGCGCCAGCAGCCGACGCGAGACGACCCCGAACACTGAAGCTTTCTTT. Protein: CASSRRETTPNTEAFF.

This chain connects TRBV13 to TRBJ2-3, with D unresolved. Germline CDR1 PRHDT, CDR2 FYEKMQ (reference sequence). V was pared by 4 bases and J by 2 bases, with 1 base between. CDR3 size: 11 residues. The CDR3 nucleotides read TGTGCCAGCAGCTCCACAGATACGCAGTATTTT. It encodes CASSSTDTQYF.

The chain is built from TRBV4-2 and TRBJ2-7; 7 bases agree with TRBD2. CDR1 is LGHNA, CDR2 YNFKEQ, per germline. V lost 1 base, J lost 0 bases, and 6 bases stayed unmatched. There are 16 residues in the CDR3. The CDR3 protein is CASSQGSGIDSYEQYF. As DNA, the CDR3 is TGTGCCAGCAGCCAAGGGAGCGGGATAGACTCCTACGAGCAGTACTTC.

This clone was seen once. The gene calls are TRBV7-9 and TRBJ2-1; D is undetermined. Trimming cost V 1 base and J 14 bases, with 9 bases left between them. The CDR3 is 11 amino acids. From germline, CDR1 is SEHNR and CDR2 FQNEAQ (reference sequence). The CDR3 loop reads CASSLGDPEFF. The CDR3 region has the DNA TGTGCCAGCAGCTTAGGAGACCCCGAGTTCTTC.

The gene calls are TRBV29-1 and TRBJ2-7; 9 positions agree with TRBD2. Per the germline V gene, CDR1 is SQVTM and CDR2 is ANQGSEA. The CDR3 is 12 residues long. Trimming cost V 7 bases and J 7 bases; bases outside gene matches: 8. The CDR3 DNA reads TGCAGCGCCCTAGCGGGGCCGCAGGAGCAGTACTTC. Its protein product is CSALAGPQEQYF.

V gene TRBV5-5 combines with J gene TRBJ1-5, with 8 bases that match TRBD1. The CDR3 contains 15 residues. V gave up 4 bases and J gave up 7 bases; unmatched junction bases: 10. Germline V gives CDR1 SGHKS, CDR2 YYEKEE (reference sequence). This chain's CDR3 is CASSSPGQEGQPQHF. DNA for the CDR3: TGTGCCAGCAGCAGCCCGGGACAGGAGGGACAGCCCCAGCATTTT. The whole variable domain, filled in from reference TRBV5-5 and TRBJ1-5, reads DAGVTQSPTHLIKTRGQQVTLRCSPISGHKSVSWYQQVLGQGPQFIFQYYEKEERGRGNFPDRFSARQFPNYSSELNVNALLLGDSALYLCASSSPGQEGQPQHFGDGTRLSIL.

The chain carries TRBV6-1 and TRBJ2-1, with TRBD1 matching 10 bases. The CDR3 is 15 amino acids. The V gene's germline CDR1 is MNHNS and CDR2 SASEGT. The V and J ends lost 6 bases and 5 bases, in that order; junction bases with no gene match: 7. The CDR3 DNA is TGTGCCAGCAGCAATTCCGGGACAGGGGACAATGAGCAGTTCTTC. It is translated as CASSNSGTGDNEQFF.

This clone was found once. The J gene is TRBJ1-5, the V gene TRBV6-5; D is unclear. V was shortened by 3 bases and J by 2 bases, with 8 bases between the two germline ends. The CDR3 covers 14 residues. Looked up from germline, CDR1 is MNHEY and CDR2 is SVGAGI. The CDR3 protein is CASSYGLGNQPQHF. CDR3 bases: TGTGCCAGCAGTTATGGCTTAGGCAATCAGCCCCAGCATTTT.

The rearrangement uses TRBV10-1 and TRBJ2-3; 14 bases are shared with TRBD2. With 5 bases clipped from V and 9 bases from J, the junction kept 7 bases outside the gene matches. Germline V gene lookup returns CDR1 WNHNN and CDR2 SYGVQD (reference sequence). This CDR3 region has 15 residues. The CDR3 nucleotides read TGCGCCAGCAGTCCGGGGGGACTAGCGGGAGTGACGCAGTATTTT. Residues: CASSPGGLAGVTQYF.

The chain recombines TRBV19 with TRBJ2-7; the D gene is possibly TRBD2 (5 bases). The CDR3 has 13 residues. The V end was cut by 3 bases, the J end by 4 bases, with 10 bases between. CDR1 and CDR2 (germline): LNHDA, SQIVND (reference sequence). CDR3 DNA: TGTGCCAGTAGTATGGGAGAAGGGTACGAGCAGTACTTC. Its translation is CASSMGEGYEQYF.

This clone was found once. This sequence joins TRBV7-3 and TRBJ1-1; D remains ambiguous. Trimming cost V 2 bases and J 1 base, with 5 bases left between them. The CDR3 runs 13 residues. CDR1 is SGHTA, CDR2 FQGTGA, per germline. As DNA, the CDR3 is TGTGCCAGCAGCTTAGAGAGGAACACTGAAGCTTTCTTT. Encoded protein: CASSLERNTEAFF.

The rearrangement uses TRBV6-4 and TRBJ2-3; TRBD1 agrees at 7 bases. This CDR3 is 14 amino acids long. The junction had 4 bases not matched to a gene; V was cut back by 3 bases and J by 4 bases. Germline CDR1 reads MRHNA; CDR2 reads SNTAGT. CDR3 nucleotide sequence: TGTGCCAGCAGTGAGACGACAGGGCCAGATACGCAGTATTTT. Protein: CASSETTGPDTQYF.

This chain joins TRBV27 and TRBJ2-1, with TRBD2 matching over 8 bases. CDR3 length equals 15 residues. From germline, CDR1 is MNHEY and CDR2 SMNVEV (reference sequence). Trimming at V came to 6 bases and at J to 10 bases, leaving 14 bases not matched to a gene. The CDR3 here is CASRLAGSGRMEQFF. CDR3 coding DNA: TGTGCCAGCAGGTTAGCGGGGTCGGGACGGATGGAGCAGTTCTTC.